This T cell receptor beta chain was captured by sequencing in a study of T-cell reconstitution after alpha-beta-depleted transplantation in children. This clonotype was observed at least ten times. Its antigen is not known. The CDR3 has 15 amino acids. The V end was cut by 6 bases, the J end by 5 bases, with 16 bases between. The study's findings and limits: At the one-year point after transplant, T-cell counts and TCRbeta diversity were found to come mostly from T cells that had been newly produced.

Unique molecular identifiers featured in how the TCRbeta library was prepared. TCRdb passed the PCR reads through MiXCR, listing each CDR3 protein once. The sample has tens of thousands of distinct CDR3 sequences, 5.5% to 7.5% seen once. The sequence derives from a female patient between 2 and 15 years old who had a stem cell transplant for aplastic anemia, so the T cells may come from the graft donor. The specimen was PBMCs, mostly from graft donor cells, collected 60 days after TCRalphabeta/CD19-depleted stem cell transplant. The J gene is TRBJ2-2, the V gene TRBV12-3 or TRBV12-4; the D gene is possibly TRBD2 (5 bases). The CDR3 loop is CASSPGVGRTGELFF. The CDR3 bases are TGTGCCAGCAGCCCCGGGGTAGGGAGAACCGGGGAGCTGTTTTTT.